Below, 3 T cell receptor beta chains from the same sample are listed, as sequenced in a study of identical twins. TCRdb called the 5' RACE reads again in MiXCR, with one record for every CDR3 protein. The sample lists some 300,000 distinct CDR3 sequences, 9% to 15% occurring once. Another study also made use of these data, one on yellow fever vaccine responses in identical twins.

Sequencing was done on a sample of CD8+ T cells sorted from blood. Every receptor here comes from a woman aged 18 to 35 in good health.

This clonotype was found a few times. The CDR3 DNA sequence: TGTGCCAGCAGCCCTACTAGCGGGGATACGCAGTATTTT. Residues: CASSPTSGDTQYF. This chain connects TRBV7-7 to TRBJ2-3; 9 nucleotides line up with TRBD2. There are 13 residues in the CDR3. Germline CDR1 SSHAT, CDR2 FNYEAQ (reference sequence). J gave up 6 bases and V 5 bases, and 3 bases lay outside the gene matches.

This clonotype has just a few counts. V and J are TRBV9 and TRBJ1-1; D might be TRBD1 (6 bases). This CDR3 has 13 residues. V was clipped by 7 bases and J by 4 bases, with 14 bases between them. Germline CDR1 reads SGDLS; CDR2 reads YYNGEE. CDR3 bases: TGTGCCAGCGGAGCGGAGGGGGGCACTGAAGCTTTCTTT. As protein: CASGAEGGTEAFF.

This clonotype was detected many times. This chain connects TRBV29-1 to TRBJ2-1; the D gene is possibly TRBD2 (7 bases). Trimming left V 5 bases short and J 10 bases short, with 12 bases between. The CDR3 totals 11 residues. The germline V gene encodes CDR1 SQVTM and CDR2 ANQGSEA. In DNA, the CDR3 is TGCAGCGTTTGGTCGGGGGGCGAGCAGTTCTTC. Protein product: CSVWSGGEQFF.